This T cell receptor beta chain was recorded in a study of cytomegalovirus exposure and HLA in healthy donors. Study findings and constraints: It was 150 or so TCR beta chains that were listed as cytomegalovirus-associated.

Germline V gene data show CDR1 as GTSNPN and CDR2 as SVGIG (reference sequence). The CDR3 is made up of 14 amino acids. Trimming removed 3 bases from V and 0 bases from J, with 11 bases in between. With regard to this clone: The antigen is undetermined.

PCR used 60 Vbeta primers and 13 Jbeta primers. Sequenced by immunoSEQ multiplex PCR; TCRdb stores in-frame clones only, minus some. The repertoire holds around 130,000 clones, under 85% seen once, with 1.5% to 2% in the top ten. The TCR was taken from a boy between 10 and 17 years old in good health and CMV-seronegative. The sequenced sample was PBMCs. The J gene is TRBJ2-5, the V gene TRBV30; D is unresolved. In DNA, the CDR3 is TGTGCCTGGAGAGGAGAGGAATACCAAGAGACCCAGTACTTC. Protein: CAWRGEEYQETQYF.